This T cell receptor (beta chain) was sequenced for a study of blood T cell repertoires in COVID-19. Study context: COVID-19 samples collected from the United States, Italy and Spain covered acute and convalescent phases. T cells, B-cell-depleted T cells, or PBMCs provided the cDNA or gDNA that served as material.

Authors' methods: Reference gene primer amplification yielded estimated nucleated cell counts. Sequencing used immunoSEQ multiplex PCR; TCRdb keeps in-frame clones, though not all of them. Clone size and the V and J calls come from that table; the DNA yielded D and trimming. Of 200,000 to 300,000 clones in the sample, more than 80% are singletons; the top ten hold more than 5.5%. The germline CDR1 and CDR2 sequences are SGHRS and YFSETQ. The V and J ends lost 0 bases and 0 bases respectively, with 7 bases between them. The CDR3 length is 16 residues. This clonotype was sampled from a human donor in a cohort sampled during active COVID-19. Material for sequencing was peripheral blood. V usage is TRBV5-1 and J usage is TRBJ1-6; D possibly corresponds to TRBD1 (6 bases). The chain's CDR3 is CASSLGQDSYNSPLHF. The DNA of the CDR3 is TGCGCCAGCAGCTTGGGACAGGACTCCTATAATTCACCCCTCCACTTT.